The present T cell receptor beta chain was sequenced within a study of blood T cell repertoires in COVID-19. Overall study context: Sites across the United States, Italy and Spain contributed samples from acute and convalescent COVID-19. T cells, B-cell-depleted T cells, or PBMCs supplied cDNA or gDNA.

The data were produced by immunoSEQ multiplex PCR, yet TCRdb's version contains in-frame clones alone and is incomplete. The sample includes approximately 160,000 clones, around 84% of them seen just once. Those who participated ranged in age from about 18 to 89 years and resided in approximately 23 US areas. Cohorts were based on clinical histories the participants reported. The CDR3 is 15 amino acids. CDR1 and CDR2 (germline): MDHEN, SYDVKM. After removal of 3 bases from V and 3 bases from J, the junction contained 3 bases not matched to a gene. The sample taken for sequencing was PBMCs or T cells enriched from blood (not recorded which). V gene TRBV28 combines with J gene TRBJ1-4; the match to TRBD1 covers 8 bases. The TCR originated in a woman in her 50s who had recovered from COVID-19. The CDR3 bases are TGTGCCAGCAGTTTGCAGGGGGCGGCTAATGAAAAACTGTTTTTT. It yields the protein CASSLQGAANEKLFF.